This T cell receptor (beta chain) was captured in a study of T cells after yellow fever vaccination. Study results and caveats: The secondary response was weaker, and its peak arrived faster, on day 5 versus 15. Boosting was followed by the reappearance of most primary-vaccination clones (around 95% CD4, 88% CD8). The CD4 compartment and the CD8 compartment contained a small share of clonotypes in common. In FACS-sorted repertoires, abundant clonotypes from the bulk population could appear as contaminants.

TCRdb fed the 5' RACE reads into MiXCR, producing one record per CDR3 protein. The table lists more than 65,000 distinct CDR3 sequences, around 7.1% of them singletons. This clonotype was seen many times. Its antigen is not known. The CDR3 extends over 13 amino acids. Germline V lookup: CDR1 MNHEY, CDR2 SVGAGI. V lost 0 bases, J lost 2 bases, and 4 bases lay in between. The source was CD8+ T cells sorted from PBMCs, collected about 10 days after the first yellow fever vaccination. The clonotype comes from a man between 18 and 29 years old who received the YFV17D yellow fever vaccine. The rearrangement uses TRBV6-5 and TRBJ1-2, with D uncertain. CDR3 sequence (DNA): TGTGCCAGCAGTTACTCCGGGAACTATGGCTACACCTTC. Translated, it gives CASSYSGNYGYTF.